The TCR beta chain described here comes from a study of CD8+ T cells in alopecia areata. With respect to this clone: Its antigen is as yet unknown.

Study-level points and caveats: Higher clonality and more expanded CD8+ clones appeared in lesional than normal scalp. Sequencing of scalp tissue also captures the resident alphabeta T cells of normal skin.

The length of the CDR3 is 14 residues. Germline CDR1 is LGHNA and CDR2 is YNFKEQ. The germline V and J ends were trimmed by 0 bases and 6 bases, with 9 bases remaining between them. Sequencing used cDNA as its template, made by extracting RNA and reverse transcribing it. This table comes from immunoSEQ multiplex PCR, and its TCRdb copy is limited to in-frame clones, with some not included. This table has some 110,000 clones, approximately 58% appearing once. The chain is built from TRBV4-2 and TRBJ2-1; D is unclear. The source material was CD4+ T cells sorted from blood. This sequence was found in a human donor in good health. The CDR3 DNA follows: TGTGCCAGCAGCCAAGATACCGCTCCCAATGAGCAGTTCTTC. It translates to CASSQDTAPNEQFF.